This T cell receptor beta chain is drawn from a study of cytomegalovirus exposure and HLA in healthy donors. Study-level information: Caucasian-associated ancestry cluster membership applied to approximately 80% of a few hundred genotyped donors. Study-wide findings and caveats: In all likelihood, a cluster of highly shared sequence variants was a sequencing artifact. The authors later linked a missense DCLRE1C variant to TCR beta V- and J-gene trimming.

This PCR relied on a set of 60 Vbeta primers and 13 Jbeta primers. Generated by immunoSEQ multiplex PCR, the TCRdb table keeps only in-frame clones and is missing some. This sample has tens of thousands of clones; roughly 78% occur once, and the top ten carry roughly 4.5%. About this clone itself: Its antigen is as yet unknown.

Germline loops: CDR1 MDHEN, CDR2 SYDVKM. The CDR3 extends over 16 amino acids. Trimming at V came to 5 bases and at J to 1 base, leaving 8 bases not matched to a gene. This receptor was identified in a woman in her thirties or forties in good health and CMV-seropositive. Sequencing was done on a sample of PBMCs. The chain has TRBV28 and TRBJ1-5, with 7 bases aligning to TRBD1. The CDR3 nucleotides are TGTGCCAGCAGTCCACCCGTACAGGGGAGCAATCAGCCCCAGCATTTT. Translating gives CASSPPVQGSNQPQHF.